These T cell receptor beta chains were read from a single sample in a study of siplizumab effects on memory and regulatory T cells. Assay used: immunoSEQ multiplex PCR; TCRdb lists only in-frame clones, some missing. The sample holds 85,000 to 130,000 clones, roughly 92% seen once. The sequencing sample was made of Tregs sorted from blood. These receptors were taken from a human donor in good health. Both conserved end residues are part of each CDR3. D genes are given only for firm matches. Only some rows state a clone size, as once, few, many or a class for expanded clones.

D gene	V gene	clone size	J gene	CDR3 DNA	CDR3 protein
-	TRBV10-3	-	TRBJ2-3	TGTGCCATCAGTGAGTCGGGAGTCGGCACAGATACGCAGTATTTT	CAISESGVGTDTQYF
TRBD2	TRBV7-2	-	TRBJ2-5	TGTGCCAGCAGCTGGGTAGCGGGAGCCCAAGAGACCCAGTACTTC	CASSWVAGAQETQYF
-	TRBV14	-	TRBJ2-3	TGTGCCAGCAGCCAAGACTTAGGGCCTCAGTATTTT	CASSQDLGPQYF
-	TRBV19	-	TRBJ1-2	TGTGCCAGTAGTAACTCGCTCGACTATGGCTACACCTTC	CASSNSLDYGYTF
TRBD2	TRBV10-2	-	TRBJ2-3	TGCGCCAGCAGTGAGTCGACTAGCGGGACCACAGATACGCAGTATTTT	CASSESTSGTTDTQYF
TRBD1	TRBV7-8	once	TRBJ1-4	TGTGCCAGCAGCTCCGGGACAGGGCTATTTTCCGGAAAACTGTTTTTT	CASSSGTGLFSGKLFF
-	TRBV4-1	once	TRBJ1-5	TGCGCCAGCAGCCAAGAGATCCCAGGGGTAGGTCAGCCCCAGCATTTT	CASSQEIPGVGQPQHF
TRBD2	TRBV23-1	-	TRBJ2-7	TGCGCCAGCAGTCATCGGGGAGCGGGGACCTACGAGCAGTACTTC	CASSHRGAGTYEQYF
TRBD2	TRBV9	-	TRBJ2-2	TGTGCCAGCAGCGTACAAGGGACTAGGGACGGGGAGCTGTTTTTT	CASSVQGTRDGELFF
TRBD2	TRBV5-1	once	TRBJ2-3	TGCGCCAGCAGCCGGCTCGGCGGAGCGGGAGTCGCAGATACGCAGTATTTT	CASSRLGGAGVADTQYF
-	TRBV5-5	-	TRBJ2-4	TGTGCCAGCAGCCCCACCTTAGCCAAAAACATTCAGTACTTC	CASSPTLAKNIQYF
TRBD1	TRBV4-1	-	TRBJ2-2	TGCGCCAGCAGCCAAGATTTATGGGACAGGGGGCGCACCGGGGAGCTGTTTTTT	CASSQDLWDRGRTGELFF
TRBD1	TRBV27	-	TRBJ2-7	TGTGCCAGCAGTCCACGGACAGGGTACTACGAGCAGTACTTC	CASSPRTGYYEQYF
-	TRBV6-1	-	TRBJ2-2	TGTGCCAGCTGGTTCCTTGTAAACACCGGGGAGCTGTTTTTT	CASWFLVNTGELFF
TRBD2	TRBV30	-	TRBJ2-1	TGTGCCTGGAAACCCGGACTAGCTTACAATGAGCAGTTCTTC	CAWKPGLAYNEQFF
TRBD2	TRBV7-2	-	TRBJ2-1	TGTGCCAGCCAACCACTAGCGATGACCTACAATGAGCAGTTCTTC	CASQPLAMTYNEQFF
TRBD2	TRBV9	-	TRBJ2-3	TGTGCCAGCAGCGTAGCTAAAGGACTAGCGGGAGGCACAGATACGCAGTATTTT	CASSVAKGLAGGTDTQYF
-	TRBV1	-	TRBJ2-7	TGCACCAGCAGCCAAGATAATCAGAGGGTTTGGGGCCTCGAGCAGTACTTC	CTSSQDNQRVWGLEQYF
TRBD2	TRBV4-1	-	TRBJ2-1	TGCGCCAGCAGGACTACTAGCGGGAGGGCCGGAATCGACAATGAGCAGTTCTTC	CASRTTSGRAGIDNEQFF
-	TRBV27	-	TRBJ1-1	TGTGCCAGCAGTTTATGGGCCAGGGGCCCCCGAAGGACTGAAGCTTTCTTT	CASSLWARGPRRTEAFF
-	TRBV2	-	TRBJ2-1	TGTGCCAGCAGTGACCGACGTGAGTTCTTC	CASSDRREFF
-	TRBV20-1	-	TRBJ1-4	TGCAGTGCATCAGGCGGGGAAAAACTGTTTTTT	CSASGGEKLFF
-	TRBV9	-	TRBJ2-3	TGTGCCAGCAGCGCGACTCTCACAGATACGCAGTATTTT	CASSATLTDTQYF
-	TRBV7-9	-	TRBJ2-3	TGTGCCAGCAGCTCCTCGGGACCGACCACAGATACGCAGTATTTT	CASSSSGPTTDTQYF
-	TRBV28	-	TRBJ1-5	TGTGCCAGCAGGTCCCCACGGCAGCCCCAGCATTTT	CASRSPRQPQHF
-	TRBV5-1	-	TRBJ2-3	TGCGCCAGCAGCCGAATCCCTACAAAGTCCCAGTATTTT	CASSRIPTKSQYF
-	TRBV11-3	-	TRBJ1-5	TGTGCCAGCAGCCCCGGCCCGTATAGCAATCAGCCCCAGCATTTT	CASSPGPYSNQPQHF
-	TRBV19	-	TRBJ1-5	TGTGCCTCCGGAGACGGAAATAGCAATCAGCCCCAGCATTTT	CASGDGNSNQPQHF